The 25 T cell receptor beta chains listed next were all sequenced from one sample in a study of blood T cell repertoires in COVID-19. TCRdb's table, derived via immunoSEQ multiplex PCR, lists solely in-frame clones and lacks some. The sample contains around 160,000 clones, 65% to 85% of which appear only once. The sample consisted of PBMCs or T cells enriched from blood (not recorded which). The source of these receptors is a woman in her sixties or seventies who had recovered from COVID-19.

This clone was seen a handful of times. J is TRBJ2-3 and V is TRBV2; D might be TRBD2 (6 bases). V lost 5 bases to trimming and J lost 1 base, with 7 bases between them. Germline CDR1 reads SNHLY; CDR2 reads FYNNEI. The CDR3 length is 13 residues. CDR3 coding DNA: TGTGCCAGCAGTCCTAGCGGCACAGATACGCAGTATTTT. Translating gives CASSPSGTDTQYF.

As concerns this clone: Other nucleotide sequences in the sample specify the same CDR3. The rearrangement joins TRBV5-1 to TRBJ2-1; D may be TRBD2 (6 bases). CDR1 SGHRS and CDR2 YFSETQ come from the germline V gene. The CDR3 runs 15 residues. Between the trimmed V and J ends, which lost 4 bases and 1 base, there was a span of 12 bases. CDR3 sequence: CASSLSGESYNEQFF. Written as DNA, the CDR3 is TGCGCCAGCAGCCTGTCGGGGGAATCCTACAATGAGCAGTTCTTC.

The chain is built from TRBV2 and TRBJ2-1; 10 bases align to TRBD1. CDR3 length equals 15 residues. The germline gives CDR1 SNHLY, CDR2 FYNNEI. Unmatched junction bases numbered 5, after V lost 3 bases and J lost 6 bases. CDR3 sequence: CASSEGQGIGNEQFF. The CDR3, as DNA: TGTGCCAGCAGTGAGGGACAGGGGATTGGCAATGAGCAGTTCTTC.

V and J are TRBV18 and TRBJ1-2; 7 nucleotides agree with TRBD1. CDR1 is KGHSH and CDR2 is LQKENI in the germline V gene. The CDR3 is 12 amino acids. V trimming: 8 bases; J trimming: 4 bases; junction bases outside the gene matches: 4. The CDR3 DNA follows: TGTGCCAGCGCGGACAGGAGCTATGGCTACACCTTC. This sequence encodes CASADRSYGYTF.

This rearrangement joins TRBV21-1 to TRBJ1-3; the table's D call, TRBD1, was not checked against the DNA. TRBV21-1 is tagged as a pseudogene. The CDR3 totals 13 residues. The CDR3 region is CARPTGKGNTIYF. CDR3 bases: TGTGCCAGGCCGACAGGAAAAGGAAACACCATATATTTT.

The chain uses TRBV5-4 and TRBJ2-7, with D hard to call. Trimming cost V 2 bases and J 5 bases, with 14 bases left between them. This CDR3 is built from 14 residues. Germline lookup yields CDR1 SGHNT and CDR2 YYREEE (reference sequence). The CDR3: CASSFIGVTHEQYF. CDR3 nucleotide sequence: TGTGCCAGCAGCTTTATTGGAGTAACCCACGAGCAGTACTTC.

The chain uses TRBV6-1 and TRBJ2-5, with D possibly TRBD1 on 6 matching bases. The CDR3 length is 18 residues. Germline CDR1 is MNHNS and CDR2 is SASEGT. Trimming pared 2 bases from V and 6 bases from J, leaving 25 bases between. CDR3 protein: CASSESVGDWQGRQTQYF. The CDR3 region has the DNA TGTGCCAGCAGTGAAAGCGTCGGTGACTGGCAGGGGCGTCAGACCCAGTACTTC.

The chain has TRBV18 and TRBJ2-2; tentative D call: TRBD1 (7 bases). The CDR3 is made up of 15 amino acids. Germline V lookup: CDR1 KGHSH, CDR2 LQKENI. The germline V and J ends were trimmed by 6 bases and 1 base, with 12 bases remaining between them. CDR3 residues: CASSAQGGNTGELFF. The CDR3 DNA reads TGTGCCAGCTCGGCCCAGGGGGGGAACACCGGGGAGCTGTTTTTT.

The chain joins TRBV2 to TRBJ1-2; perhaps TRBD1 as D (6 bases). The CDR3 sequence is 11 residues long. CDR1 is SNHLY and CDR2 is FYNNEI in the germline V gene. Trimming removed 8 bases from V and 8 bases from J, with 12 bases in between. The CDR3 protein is CASYAGDGYTF. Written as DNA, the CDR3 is TGTGCCAGCTATGCAGGGGACGGCTACACCTTC.

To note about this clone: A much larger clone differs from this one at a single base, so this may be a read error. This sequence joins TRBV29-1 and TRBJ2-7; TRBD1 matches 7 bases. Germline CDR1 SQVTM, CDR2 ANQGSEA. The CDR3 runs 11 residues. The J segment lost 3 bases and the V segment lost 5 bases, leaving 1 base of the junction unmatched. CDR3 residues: CSVRDSYEQYF. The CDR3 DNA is TGCAGCGTTCGGGACAGCTACGAGCAGTACTTC.

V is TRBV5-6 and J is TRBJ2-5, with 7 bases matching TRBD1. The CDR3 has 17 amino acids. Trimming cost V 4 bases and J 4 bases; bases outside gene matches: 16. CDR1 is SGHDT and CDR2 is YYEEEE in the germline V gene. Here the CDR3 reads CASSRRPRNRGLETQYF. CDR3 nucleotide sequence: TGTGCCAGCAGCCGCCGACCCCGGAACAGGGGATTAGAGACCCAGTACTTC.

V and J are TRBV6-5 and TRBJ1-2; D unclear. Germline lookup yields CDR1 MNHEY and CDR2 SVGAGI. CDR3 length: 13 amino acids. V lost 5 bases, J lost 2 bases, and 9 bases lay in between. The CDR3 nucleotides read TGTGCCAGCAGTCTTTCCAGGAACTATGGCTACACCTTC. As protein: CASSLSRNYGYTF.

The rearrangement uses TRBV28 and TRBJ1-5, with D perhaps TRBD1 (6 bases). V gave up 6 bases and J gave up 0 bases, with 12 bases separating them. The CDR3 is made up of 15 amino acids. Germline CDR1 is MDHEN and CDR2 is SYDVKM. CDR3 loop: CASRNPTGSNQPQHF. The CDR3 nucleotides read TGTGCCAGCAGGAACCCGACAGGTAGCAATCAGCCCCAGCATTTT.

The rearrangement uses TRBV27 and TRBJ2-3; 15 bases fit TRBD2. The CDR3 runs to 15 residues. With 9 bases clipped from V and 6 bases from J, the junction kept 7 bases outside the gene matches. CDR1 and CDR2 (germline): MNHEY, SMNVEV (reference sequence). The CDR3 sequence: CASSGLAGGIDTQYF. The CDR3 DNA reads TGTGCCAGTTCTGGACTAGCGGGGGGGATTGATACGCAGTATTTT.

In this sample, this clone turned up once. As DNA, the CDR3 is TGTGCCAGTAGTCCCGGACTCGCACTCCTCCCATCGCCCCAGCATTTT. The encoded protein is CASSPGLALLPSPQHF. V is TRBV19 and J is TRBJ1-5, with D hard to call. Trimming pared 5 bases from V and 9 bases from J, leaving 23 bases between. The CDR3 contains 16 residues. Germline V gene lookup returns CDR1 LNHDA and CDR2 SQIVND (reference sequence).

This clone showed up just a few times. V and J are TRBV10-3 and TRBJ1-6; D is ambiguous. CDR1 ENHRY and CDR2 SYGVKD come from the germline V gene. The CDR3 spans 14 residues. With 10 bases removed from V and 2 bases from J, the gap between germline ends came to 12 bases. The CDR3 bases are TGTGCCACCGGCCCCGGGACCTATAATTCACCCCTCCACTTT. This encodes CATGPGTYNSPLHF.

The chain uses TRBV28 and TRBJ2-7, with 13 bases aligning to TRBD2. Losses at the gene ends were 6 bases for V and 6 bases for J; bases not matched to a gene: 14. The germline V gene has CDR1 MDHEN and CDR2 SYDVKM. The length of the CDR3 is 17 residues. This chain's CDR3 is CASSLTRTSGSSSEQYF. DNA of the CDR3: TGTGCCAGCAGCCTAACCCGGACTAGCGGGAGCTCCAGCGAGCAGTACTTC.

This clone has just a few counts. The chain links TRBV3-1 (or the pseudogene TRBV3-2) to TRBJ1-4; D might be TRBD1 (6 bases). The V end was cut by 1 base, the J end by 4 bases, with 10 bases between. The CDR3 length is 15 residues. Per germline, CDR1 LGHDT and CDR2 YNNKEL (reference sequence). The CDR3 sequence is CASSQGQVLNEKLFF. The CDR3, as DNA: TGTGCCAGCAGCCAAGGACAGGTCCTTAATGAAAAACTGTTTTTT.

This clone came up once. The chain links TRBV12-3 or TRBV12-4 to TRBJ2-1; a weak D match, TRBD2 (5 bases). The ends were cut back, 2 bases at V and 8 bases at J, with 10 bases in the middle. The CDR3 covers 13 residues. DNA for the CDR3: TGTGCCAGCAGTTTAAGCACGCGGGATGAGCAGTTCTTC. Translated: CASSLSTRDEQFF.

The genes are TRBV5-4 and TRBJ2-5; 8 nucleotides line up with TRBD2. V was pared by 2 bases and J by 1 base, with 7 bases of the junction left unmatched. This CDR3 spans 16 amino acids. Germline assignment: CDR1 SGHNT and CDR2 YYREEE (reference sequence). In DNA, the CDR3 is TGTGCCAGCAGCTTCGGGGCGGGGGGCCGCCAAGAGACCCAGTACTTC. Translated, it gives CASSFGAGGRQETQYF.

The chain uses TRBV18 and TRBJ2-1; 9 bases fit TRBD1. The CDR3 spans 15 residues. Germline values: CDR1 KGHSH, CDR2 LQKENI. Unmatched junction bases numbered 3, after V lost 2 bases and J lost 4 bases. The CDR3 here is CASSPDRGNYNEQFF. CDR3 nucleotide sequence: TGTGCCAGCTCACCAGACAGGGGGAATTACAATGAGCAGTTCTTC. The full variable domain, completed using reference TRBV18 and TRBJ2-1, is NAGVMQNPRHLVRRRGQEARLRCSPMKGHSHVYWYRQLPEEGLKFMVYLQKENIIDESGMPKERFSAEFPKEGPSILRIQQVVRGDSAAYFCASSPDRGNYNEQFFGPGTRLTVL.

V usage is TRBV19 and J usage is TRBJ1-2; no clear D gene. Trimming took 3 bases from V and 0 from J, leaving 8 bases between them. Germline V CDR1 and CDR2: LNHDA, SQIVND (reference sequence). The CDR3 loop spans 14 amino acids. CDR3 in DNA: TGTGCCAGTAGTATCACTGGAGCTAACTATGGCTACACCTTC. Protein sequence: CASSITGANYGYTF.

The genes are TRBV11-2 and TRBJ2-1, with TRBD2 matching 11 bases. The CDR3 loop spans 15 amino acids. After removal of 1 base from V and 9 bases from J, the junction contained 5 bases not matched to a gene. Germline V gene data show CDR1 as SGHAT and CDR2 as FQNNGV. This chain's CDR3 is CASSLASGGLGEQFF. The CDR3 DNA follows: TGTGCCAGCAGCTTAGCTAGCGGGGGGTTGGGTGAGCAGTTCTTC. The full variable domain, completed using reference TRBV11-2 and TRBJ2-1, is EAGVAQSPRYKIIEKRQSVAFWCNPISGHATLYWYQQILGQGPKLLIQFQNNGVVDDSQLPKDRFSAERLKGVDSTLKIQPAKLEDSAVYLCASSLASGGLGEQFFGPGTRLTVL.

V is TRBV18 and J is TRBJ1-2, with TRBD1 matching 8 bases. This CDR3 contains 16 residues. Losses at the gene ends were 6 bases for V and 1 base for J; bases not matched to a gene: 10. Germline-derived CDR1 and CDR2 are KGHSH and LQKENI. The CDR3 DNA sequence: TGTGCCAGCTCCCCCAGGGGGCAAAGTAATAACTATGGCTACACCTTC. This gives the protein CASSPRGQSNNYGYTF. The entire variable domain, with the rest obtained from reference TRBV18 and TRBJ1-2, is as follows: NAGVMQNPRHLVRRRGQEARLRCSPMKGHSHVYWYRQLPEEGLKFMVYLQKENIIDESGMPKERFSAEFPKEGPSILRIQQVVRGDSAAYFCASSPRGQSNNYGYTFGSGTRLTVV.

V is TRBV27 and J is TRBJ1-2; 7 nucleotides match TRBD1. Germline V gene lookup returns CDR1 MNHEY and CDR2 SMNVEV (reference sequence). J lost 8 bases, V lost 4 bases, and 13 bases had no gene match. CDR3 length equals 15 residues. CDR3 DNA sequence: TGTGCCAGCAGTTGGGGACAGACCCATGGGAGGGGCTACACCTTC. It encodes CASSWGQTHGRGYTF.